This TCR beta chain was found in a study of identical twins. Template switching created a universal primer site, and the cDNA included unique molecular identifiers. Each CDR3 protein gets one entry after TCRdb re-called the 5' RACE reads with MiXCR. The sample records 700,000 or so distinct CDR3 sequences, more than 6.5% being singletons. The CDR3 is 11 amino acids. The V end was cut by 6 bases, the J end by 4 bases, with 7 bases between. Germline CDR1 and CDR2: DFQATT and SNEGSKA (reference sequence). These data were likewise used in another study, on yellow fever vaccine responses in identical twins.

The sequenced sample consisted of PBMCs. The TCR comes from a woman aged 18-35 years in good health. The rearrangement uses TRBV20-1 and TRBJ2-1; the D is unclear. The CDR3 nucleotides are TGCAGTGCATTGGGTTACAATGAGCAGTTCTTC. Residues: CSALGYNEQFF.